This TCR beta chain was recorded in a study of shared clonotypes between healthy human individuals. Repertoires were generated with immunoSEQ multiplex PCR, while TCRdb's copy carries only in-frame clones and drops some. The profile shows approximately 640,000 clones, roughly 91% of them singletons. Trimming stripped 0 bases from V and 6 bases from J, with 18 bases between. Germline CDR1 is SGHVS and CDR2 is FQNEAQ. There are 17 residues in the CDR3. The sequencing sample was made of memory CD8+ T cells from PBMCs. Subset here: CD45RO+ cells pooled with CCR7-negative TemRA cells. The chain is built from TRBV7-8 and TRBJ1-5; maybe TRBD1 (5 bases). The source is a man between 18 and 35 years old in good health. Some clones in this sample may be carry-over from other donors' samples. The CDR3 spells CASSLARAAYGGQPQHF. CDR3 DNA sequence: TGTGCCAGCAGCTTAGCGCGGGCTGCGTACGGGGGTCAGCCCCAGCATTTT.